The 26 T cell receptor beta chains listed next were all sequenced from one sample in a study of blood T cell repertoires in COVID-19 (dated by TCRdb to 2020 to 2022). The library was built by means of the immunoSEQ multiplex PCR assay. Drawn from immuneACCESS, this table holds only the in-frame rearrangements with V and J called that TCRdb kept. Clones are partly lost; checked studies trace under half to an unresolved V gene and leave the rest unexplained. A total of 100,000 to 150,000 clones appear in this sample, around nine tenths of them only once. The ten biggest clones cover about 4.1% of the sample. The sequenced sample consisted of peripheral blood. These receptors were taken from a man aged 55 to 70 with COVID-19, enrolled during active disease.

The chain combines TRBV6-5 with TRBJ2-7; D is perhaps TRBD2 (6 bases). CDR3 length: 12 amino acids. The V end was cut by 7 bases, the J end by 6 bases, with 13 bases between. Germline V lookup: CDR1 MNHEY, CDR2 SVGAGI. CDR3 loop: CASMGLTGEQYF. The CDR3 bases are TGTGCCAGCATGGGACTTACCGGCGAGCAGTACTTC.

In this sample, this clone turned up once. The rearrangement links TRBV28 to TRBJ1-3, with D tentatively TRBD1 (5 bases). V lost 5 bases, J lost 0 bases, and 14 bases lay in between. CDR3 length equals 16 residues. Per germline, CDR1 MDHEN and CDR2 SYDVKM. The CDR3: CASSPQAASSGNTIYF. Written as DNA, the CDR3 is TGTGCCAGCAGTCCACAGGCGGCGAGCTCTGGAAACACCATATATTTT. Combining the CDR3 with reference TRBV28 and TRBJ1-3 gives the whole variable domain DVKVTQSSRYLVKRTGEKVFLECVQDMDHENMFWYRQDPGLGLRLIYFSYDVKMKEKGDIPEGYSVSREKKERFSLILESASTNQTSMYLCASSPQAASSGNTIYFGEGSWLTVV.

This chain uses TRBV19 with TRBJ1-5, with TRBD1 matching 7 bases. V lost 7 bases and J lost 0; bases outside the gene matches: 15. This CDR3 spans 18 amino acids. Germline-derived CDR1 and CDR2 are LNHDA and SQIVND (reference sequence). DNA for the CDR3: TGTGCCAGTACTAACGGGCCGGGCAGGGGGGCTAGCAATCAGCCCCAGCATTTT. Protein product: CASTNGPGRGASNQPQHF.

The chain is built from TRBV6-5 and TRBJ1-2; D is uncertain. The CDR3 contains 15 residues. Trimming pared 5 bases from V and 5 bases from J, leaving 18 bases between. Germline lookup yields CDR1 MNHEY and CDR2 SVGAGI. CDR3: CASSPNSNPTYGYTF. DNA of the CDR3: TGTGCCAGCAGTCCAAACTCAAACCCGACTTATGGCTACACCTTC.

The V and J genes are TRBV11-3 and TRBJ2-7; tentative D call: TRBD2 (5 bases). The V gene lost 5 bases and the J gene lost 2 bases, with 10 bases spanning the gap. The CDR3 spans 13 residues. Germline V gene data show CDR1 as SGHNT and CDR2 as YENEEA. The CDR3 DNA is TGTGCCAGCAGCAGCGGCCCGACCTACGAGCAGTACTTC. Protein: CASSSGPTYEQYF.

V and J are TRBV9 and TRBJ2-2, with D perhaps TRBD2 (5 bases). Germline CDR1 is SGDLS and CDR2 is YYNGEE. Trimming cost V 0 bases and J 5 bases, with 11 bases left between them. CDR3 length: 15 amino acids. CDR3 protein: CASSVVPGLTGELFF. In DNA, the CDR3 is TGTGCCAGCAGCGTAGTCCCCGGACTGACCGGGGAGCTGTTTTTT.

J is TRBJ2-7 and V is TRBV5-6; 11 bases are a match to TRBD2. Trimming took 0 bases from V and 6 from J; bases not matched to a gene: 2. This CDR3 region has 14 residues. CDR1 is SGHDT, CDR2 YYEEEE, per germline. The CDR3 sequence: CASSLVLAGGEQYF. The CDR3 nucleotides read TGTGCCAGCAGCTTGGTCCTAGCGGGGGGCGAGCAGTACTTC.

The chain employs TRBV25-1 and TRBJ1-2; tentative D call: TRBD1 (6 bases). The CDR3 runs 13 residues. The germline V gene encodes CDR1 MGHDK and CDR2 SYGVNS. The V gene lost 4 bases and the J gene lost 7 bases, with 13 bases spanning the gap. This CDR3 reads CASSVQGRTGYTF. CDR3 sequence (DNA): TGTGCCAGCAGTGTGCAGGGGCGCACTGGCTACACCTTC.

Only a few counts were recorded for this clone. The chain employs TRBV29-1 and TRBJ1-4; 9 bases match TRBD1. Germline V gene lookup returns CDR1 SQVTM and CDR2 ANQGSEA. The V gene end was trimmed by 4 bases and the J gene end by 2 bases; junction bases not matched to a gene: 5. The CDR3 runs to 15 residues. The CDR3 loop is CSVVPTGGTNEKLFF. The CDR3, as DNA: TGCAGCGTTGTCCCTACAGGGGGCACTAATGAAAAACTGTTTTTT.

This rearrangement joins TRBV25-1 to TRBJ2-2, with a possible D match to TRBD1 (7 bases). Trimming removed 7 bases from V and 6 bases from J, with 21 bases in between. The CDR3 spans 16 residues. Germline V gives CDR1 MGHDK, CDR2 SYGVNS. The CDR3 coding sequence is TGTGCCAGCACCCCCCAAGGAGGGGGCGTCGCCGGGGAGCTGTTTTTT. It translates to CASTPQGGGVAGELFF.

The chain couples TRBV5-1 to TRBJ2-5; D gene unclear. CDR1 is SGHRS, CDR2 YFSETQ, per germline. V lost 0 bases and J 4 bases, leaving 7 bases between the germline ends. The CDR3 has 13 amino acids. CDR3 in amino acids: CASSLAGGETQYF. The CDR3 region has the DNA TGCGCCAGCAGCTTGGCCGGCGGAGAGACCCAGTACTTC.

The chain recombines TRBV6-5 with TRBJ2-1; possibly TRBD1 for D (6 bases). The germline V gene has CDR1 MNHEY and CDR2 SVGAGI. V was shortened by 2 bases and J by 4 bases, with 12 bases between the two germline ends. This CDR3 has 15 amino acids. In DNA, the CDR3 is TGTGCCAGCAGTTACAATCCAGACAGGTACAATGAGCAGTTCTTC. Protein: CASSYNPDRYNEQFF.

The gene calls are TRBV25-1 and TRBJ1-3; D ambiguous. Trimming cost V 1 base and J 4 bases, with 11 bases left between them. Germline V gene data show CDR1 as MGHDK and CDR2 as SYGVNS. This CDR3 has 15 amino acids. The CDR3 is CASSEWRGSGNTIYF. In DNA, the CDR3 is TGTGCCAGCAGTGAATGGAGAGGGAGCGGAAACACCATATATTTT. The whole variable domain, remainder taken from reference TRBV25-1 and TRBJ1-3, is EADIYQTPRYLVIGTGKKITLECSQTMGHDKMYWYQQDPGMELHLIHYSYGVNSTEKGDLSSESTVSRIRTEHFPLTLESARPSHTSQYLCASSEWRGSGNTIYFGEGSWLTVV.

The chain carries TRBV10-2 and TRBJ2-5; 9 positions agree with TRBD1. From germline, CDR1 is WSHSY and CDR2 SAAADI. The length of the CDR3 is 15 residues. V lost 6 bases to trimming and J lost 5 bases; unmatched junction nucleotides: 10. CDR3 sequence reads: CASRTRDRARETQYF. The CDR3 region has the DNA TGCGCCAGCAGGACCCGGGACAGGGCAAGGGAGACCCAGTACTTC.

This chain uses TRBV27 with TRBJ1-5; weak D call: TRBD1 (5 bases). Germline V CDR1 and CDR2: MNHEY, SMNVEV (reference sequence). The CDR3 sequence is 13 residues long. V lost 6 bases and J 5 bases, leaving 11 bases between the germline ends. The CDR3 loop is CASSQDTDQPQHF. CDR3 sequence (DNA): TGTGCCAGCAGCCAGGACACAGATCAGCCCCAGCATTTT.

The CDR3 here is CASSLRGLGEKLFF. The CDR3 nucleotides read TGCGCCAGCAGCTTGCGGGGTCTGGGCGAAAAACTGTTTTTT. The gene calls are TRBV5-1 and TRBJ1-4; no clear D. The CDR3 contains 14 residues. CDR1 is SGHRS, CDR2 YFSETQ, per germline. Between the trimmed V and J ends, which lost 1 base and 8 bases, there was a span of 12 bases. Drawing the rest from reference TRBV5-1 and TRBJ1-4, the complete variable domain is KAGVTQTPRYLIKTRGQQVTLSCSPISGHRSVSWYQQTPGQGLQFLFEYFSETQRNKGNFPGRFSGRQFSNSRSEMNVSTLELGDSALYLCASSLRGLGEKLFFGSGTQLSVL.

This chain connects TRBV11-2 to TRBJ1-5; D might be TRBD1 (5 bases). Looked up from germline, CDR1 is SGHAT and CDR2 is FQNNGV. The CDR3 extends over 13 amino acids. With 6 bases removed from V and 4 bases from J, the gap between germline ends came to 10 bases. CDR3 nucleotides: TGTGCCAGCAGTGTCACAGGAAATCAGCCCCAGCATTTT. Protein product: CASSVTGNQPQHF.

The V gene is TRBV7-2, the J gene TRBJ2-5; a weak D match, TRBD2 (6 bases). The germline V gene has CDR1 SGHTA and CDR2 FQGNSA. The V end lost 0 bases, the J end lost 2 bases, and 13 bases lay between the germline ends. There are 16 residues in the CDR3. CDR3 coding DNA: TGTGCCAGCAGCTTAGCAGGGGCGGCGGGGCAAGAGACCCAGTACTTC. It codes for CASSLAGAAGQETQYF.

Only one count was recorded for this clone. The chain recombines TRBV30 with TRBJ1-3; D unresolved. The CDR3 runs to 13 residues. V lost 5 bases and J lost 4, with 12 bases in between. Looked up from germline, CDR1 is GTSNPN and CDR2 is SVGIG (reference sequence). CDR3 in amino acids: CAWGGATGNTIYF. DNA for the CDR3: TGTGCCTGGGGAGGCGCTACCGGAAACACCATATATTTT.

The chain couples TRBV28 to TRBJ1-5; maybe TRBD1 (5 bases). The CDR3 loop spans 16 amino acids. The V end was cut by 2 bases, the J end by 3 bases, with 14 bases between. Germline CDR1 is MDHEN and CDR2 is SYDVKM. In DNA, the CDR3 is TGTGCCAGCAGTTTAGGAGGGGCAGGTCTCAATCAGCCCCAGCATTTT. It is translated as CASSLGGAGLNQPQHF.

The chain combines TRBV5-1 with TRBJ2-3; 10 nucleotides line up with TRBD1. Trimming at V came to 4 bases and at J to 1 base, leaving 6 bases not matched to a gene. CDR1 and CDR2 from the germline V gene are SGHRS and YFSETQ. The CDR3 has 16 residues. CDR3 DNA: TGCGCCAGCAGCATATCCGGGACAGGGGGCACAGATACGCAGTATTTT. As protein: CASSISGTGGTDTQYF.

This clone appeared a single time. The CDR3 spells CASSLNQGAQQYF. CDR3 coding DNA: TGTGCCAGCAGCTTAAACCAGGGGGCCCAGCAGTACTTC. The gene calls are TRBV11-3 and TRBJ2-7, with TRBD1 identical over 8 bases. V lost 2 bases to trimming and J lost 8 bases; unmatched junction nucleotides: 5. Germline-derived CDR1 and CDR2 are SGHNT and YENEEA. The CDR3 has 13 amino acids.

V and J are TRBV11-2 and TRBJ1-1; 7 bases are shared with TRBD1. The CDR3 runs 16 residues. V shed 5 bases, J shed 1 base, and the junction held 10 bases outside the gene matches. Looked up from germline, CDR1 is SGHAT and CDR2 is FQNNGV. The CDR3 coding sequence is TGTGCCAGCAGCGCCCGTACAGGGGAGGCGAACACTGAAGCTTTCTTT. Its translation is CASSARTGEANTEAFF.

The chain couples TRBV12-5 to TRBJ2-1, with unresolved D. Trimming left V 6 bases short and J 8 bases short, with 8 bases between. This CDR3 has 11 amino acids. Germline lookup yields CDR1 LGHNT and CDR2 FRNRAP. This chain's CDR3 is CASGLSDEQFF. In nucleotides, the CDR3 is TGTGCTAGTGGGCTTAGTGATGAGCAGTTCTTC.

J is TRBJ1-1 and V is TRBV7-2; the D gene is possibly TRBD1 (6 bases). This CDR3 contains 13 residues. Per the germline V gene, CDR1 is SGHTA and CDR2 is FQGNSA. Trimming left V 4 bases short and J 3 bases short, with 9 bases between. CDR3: CASSYGQYTEAFF. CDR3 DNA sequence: TGTGCCAGCAGCTACGGACAGTACACTGAAGCTTTCTTT.

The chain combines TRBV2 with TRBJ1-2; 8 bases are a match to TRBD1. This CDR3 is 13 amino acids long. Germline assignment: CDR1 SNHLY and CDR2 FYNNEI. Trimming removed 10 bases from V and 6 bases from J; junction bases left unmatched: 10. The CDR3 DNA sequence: TGTGCCACCCTCTACAGCAGGGGGCATGGCTACACCTTC. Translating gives CATLYSRGHGYTF.